The present T cell receptor beta chain was sequenced within a study of control samples from healthy donors and cancer patients. Using immunoSEQ multiplex PCR, the repertoire was profiled, and TCRdb retains in-frame clones only, with some absent. The sample contains 250,000 to 300,000 clones, 82% of which appear only once. The CDR3 length is 15 residues. The V gene end was trimmed by 4 bases and the J gene end by 4 bases; junction bases not matched to a gene: 2. Looked up from germline, CDR1 is SGHRS and CDR2 is YFSETQ. The TCR was taken from a woman aged 60-70 years with lung cancer. Sequenced input: PBMCs. The gene calls are TRBV5-1 and TRBJ2-1; TRBD2 aligns across 13 bases. CDR3 in amino acids: CASSKGLAGYNEQFF. The CDR3 DNA is TGCGCCAGCAGCAAGGGACTAGCGGGGTACAATGAGCAGTTCTTC.